Shown below are 10 T cell receptor beta chains from a single sample sequenced in a study of T cell responses to AZD1222 COVID-19 vaccine. Method: immunoSEQ multiplex PCR; TCRdb's copy keeps in-frame clones and lacks some. The sample gives more than 85,000 clones, about nine tenths of which show up once; 4% to 6% is in the top ten. The material sequenced was peripheral blood, taken on day 0 of AZD1222 vaccination. These receptors were taken from an adult in good health.

The chain links TRBV19 to TRBJ2-5, with D possibly being TRBD1 or TRBD2 (6 bases each). Germline CDR1 and CDR2: LNHDA and SQIVND (reference sequence). CDR3 length: 14 residues. The CDR3 region has the DNA TGTGCGAGCTCCGGGCGGGACAAGCAAGAGACCCAGTACTTC. Encoded protein: CASSGRDKQETQYF.

The V and J genes are TRBV7-6 and TRBJ2-1; D is possibly TRBD2 (5 bases). There are 17 residues in the CDR3. V lost 0 bases to trimming and J lost 5 bases, with 17 bases between them. The germline CDR1 and CDR2 sequences are SGHVS and FNYEAQ. CDR3 residues: CASSLARARLNNNEQFF. CDR3 coding DNA: TGTGCCAGCAGCTTAGCGCGGGCCAGACTCAATAACAATGAGCAGTTCTTC.

This clone was seen a few times. This sequence joins TRBV25-1 and TRBJ2-3; 8 bases map to TRBD1. The CDR3 is 17 amino acids. Germline-derived CDR1 and CDR2 are MGHDK and SYGVNS. J lost 3 bases, V lost 2 bases, and 10 bases had no gene match. The CDR3 here is CASSETLGTGGTDTQYF. The CDR3 nucleotides read TGTGCCAGCAGTGAAACCCTCGGGACAGGTGGTACAGATACGCAGTATTTT. Drawing the rest from reference TRBV25-1 and TRBJ2-3, the complete variable domain is EADIYQTPRYLVIGTGKKITLECSQTMGHDKMYWYQQDPGMELHLIHYSYGVNSTEKGDLSSESTVSRIRTEHFPLTLESARPSHTSQYLCASSETLGTGGTDTQYFGPGTRLTVL.

The chain joins TRBV18 to TRBJ1-1; TRBD1 might be the D (5 bases). Trimming removed 2 bases at V and 3 bases at J, with 7 bases between. This CDR3 has 13 amino acids. CDR1 KGHSH and CDR2 LQKENI come from the germline V gene. The CDR3: CASSPSGYTEAFF. CDR3 bases: TGTGCCAGCTCACCATCAGGGTACACTGAAGCTTTCTTT.

V and J are TRBV6-5 and TRBJ2-1, with D possibly being TRBD1 (7 bases). The CDR3 extends over 14 amino acids. Trimming took off 6 bases at V and 3 bases at J, with 12 bases between the two ends. Germline CDR1 and CDR2: MNHEY and SVGAGI. Written as DNA, the CDR3 is TGTGCCAGCAGGGCGGGACAGATCTACAATGAGCAGTTCTTC. Translation: CASRAGQIYNEQFF.

This clone has only one observation. The rearrangement uses TRBV28 and TRBJ1-2; tentatively, D is TRBD1 (6 bases). The germline V gene encodes CDR1 MDHEN and CDR2 SYDVKM. The CDR3 spans 18 residues. The V end lost 8 bases, the J end lost 4 bases, and 29 bases lay between the germline ends. CDR3 loop: CASGLGRTAFSWSYGYTF. For the CDR3, the DNA is TGTGCCAGCGGGCTTGGGAGGACAGCCTTTAGCTGGAGCTATGGCTACACCTTC.

As concerns this clone: A read error may account for a junction end that differs from germline. The chain has TRBV2 and TRBJ2-2; no firm D call. Germline-derived CDR1 and CDR2 are SNHLY and FYNNEI. This CDR3 contains 14 residues. CDR3 loop: CASREDTNTGELFF. The CDR3 DNA reads TGTGCCAGCAGGGAAGACACGAACACCGGGGAGCTGTTTTTT.

The chain recombines TRBV10-2 with TRBJ2-3; TRBD1 is a possible D gene (6 bases). The germline V gene has CDR1 WSHSY and CDR2 SAAADI. The germline V and J ends were trimmed by 6 bases and 0 bases, with 16 bases remaining between them. The CDR3 spans 16 residues. The DNA of the CDR3 is TGCGCCAGCAGGGGCCGGGACACCCCTAGCACAGATACGCAGTATTTT. Translated, it gives CASRGRDTPSTDTQYF.

The rearrangement links TRBV6-1 to TRBJ1-3, with D uncertain. Trimming removed 1 base at V and 6 bases at J, with 19 bases between. The CDR3 contains 17 residues. Germline lookup yields CDR1 MNHNS and CDR2 SASEGT. The CDR3 protein is CASSEGAYIDPANTIYF. The CDR3 DNA is TGTGCCAGCAGTGAAGGAGCTTATATTGACCCTGCAAACACCATATATTTT.

This clone was recorded only once. J is TRBJ2-1 and V is TRBV5-1; D may be TRBD2 (5 bases). Trimming took 7 bases from V and 5 from J, leaving 16 bases between them. CDR1 is SGHRS and CDR2 is YFSETQ in the germline V gene. The CDR3 has 14 amino acids. CDR3 protein: CASASSARDNEQFF. DNA for the CDR3: TGCGCCAGCGCCTCGTCCGCGAGGGACAATGAGCAGTTCTTC.